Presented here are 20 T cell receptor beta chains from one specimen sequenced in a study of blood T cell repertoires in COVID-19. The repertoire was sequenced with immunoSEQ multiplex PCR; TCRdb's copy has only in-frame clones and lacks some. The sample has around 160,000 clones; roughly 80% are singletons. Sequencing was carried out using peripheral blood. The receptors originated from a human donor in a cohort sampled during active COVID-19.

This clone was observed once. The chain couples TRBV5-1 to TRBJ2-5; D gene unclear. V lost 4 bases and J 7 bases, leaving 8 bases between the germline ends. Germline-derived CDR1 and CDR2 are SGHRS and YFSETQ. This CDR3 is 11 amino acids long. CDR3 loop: CASSLAGTQYF. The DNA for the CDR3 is TGCGCCAGCAGCCTGGCAGGGACCCAGTACTTC.

CDR3 nucleotide sequence: TGTGCCAGCAGTTACGTCGAAACAGTGTCCCTCCACTTT. Amino acids: CASSYVETVSLHF. The chain links TRBV6-2 or TRBV6-3 to TRBJ1-6; the D is unclear. Germline values: CDR1 MNHEY, CDR2 SVGEGT. This CDR3 spans 13 amino acids. V was clipped by 2 bases and J by 14 bases, with 13 bases between them.

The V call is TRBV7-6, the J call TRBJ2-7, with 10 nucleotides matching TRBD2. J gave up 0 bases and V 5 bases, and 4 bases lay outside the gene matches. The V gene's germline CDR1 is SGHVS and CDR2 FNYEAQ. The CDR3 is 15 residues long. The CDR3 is CASSQAGGRSYEQYF. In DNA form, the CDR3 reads TGTGCCAGCAGCCAAGCGGGGGGGCGCTCCTACGAGCAGTACTTC.

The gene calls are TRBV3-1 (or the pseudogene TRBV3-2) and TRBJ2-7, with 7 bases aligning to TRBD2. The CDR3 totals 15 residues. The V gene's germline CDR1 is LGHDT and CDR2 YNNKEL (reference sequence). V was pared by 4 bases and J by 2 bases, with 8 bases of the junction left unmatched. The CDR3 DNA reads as TGTGCCAGCAGCCTAGCACTAGCGTCGACCTACGAGCAGTACTTC. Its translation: CASSLALASTYEQYF.

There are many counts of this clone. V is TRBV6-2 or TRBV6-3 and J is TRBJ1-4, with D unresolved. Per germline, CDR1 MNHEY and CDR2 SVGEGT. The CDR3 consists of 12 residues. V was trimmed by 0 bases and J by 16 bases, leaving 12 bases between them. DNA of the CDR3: TGTGCCAGCAGTTACTCGGGCCTCCGTCGGTTTTTT. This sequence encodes CASSYSGLRRFF.

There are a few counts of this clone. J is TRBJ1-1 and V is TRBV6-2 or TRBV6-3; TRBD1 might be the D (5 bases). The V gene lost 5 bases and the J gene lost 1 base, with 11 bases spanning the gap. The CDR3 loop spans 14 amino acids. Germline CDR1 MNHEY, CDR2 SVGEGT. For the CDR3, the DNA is TGTGCCAGCAGTCCCCAGCAGGGGAACACTGAAGCTTTCTTT. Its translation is CASSPQQGNTEAFF.

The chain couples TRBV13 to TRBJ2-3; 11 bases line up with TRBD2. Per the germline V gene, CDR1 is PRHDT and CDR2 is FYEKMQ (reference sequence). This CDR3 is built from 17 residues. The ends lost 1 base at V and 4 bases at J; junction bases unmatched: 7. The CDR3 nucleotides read TGTGCCAGCAGCTTAGCCCGACTAGCGGGGCAGGCAGATACGCAGTATTTT. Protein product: CASSLARLAGQADTQYF.

CDR3 amino acids: CASGPNSNQPQHF. The CDR3 DNA follows: TGTGCTAGTGGTCCTAATAGCAATCAGCCCCAGCATTTT. This chain links TRBV12-5 with TRBJ1-5, with D uncertain. The CDR3 totals 13 residues. The V gene's germline CDR1 is LGHNT and CDR2 FRNRAP. V was clipped by 5 bases and J by 0 bases, with 5 bases between them. Combining the CDR3 with reference TRBV12-5 and TRBJ1-5 gives the whole variable domain DARVTQTPRHKVTEMGQEVTMRCQPILGHNTVFWYRQTMMQGLELLAYFRNRAPLDDSGMPKDRFSAEMPDATLATLKIQPSEPRDSAVYFCASGPNSNQPQHFGDGTRLSIL.

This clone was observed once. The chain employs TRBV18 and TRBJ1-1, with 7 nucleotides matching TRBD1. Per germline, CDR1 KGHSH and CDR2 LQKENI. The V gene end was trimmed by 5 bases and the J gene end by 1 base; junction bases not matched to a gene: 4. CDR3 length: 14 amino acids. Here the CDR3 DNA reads TGTGCCAGCTCAAATCGGACAGGGAACACTGAAGCTTTCTTT. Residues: CASSNRTGNTEAFF.

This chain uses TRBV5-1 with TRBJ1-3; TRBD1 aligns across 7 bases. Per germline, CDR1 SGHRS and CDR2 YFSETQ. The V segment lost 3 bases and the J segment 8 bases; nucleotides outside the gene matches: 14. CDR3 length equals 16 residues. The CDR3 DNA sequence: TGCGCCAGCAGCTCTCGCCCGGGAGCCAGGGGGGACACCATATATTTT. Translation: CASSSRPGARGDTIYF.

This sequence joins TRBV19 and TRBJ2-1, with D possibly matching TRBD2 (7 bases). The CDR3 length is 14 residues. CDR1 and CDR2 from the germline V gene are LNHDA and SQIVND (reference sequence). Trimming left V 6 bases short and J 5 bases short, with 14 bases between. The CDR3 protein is CASSGGWDNNEQFF. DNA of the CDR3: TGTGCCAGTAGCGGGGGGTGGGACAACAATGAGCAGTTCTTC.

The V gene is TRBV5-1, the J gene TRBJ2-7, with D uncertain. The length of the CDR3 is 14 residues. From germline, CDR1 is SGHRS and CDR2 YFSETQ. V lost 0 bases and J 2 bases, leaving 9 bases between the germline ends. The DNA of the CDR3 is TGCGCCAGCAGCTTGGATGGCAGGCCCTACGAGCAGTACTTC. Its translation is CASSLDGRPYEQYF.

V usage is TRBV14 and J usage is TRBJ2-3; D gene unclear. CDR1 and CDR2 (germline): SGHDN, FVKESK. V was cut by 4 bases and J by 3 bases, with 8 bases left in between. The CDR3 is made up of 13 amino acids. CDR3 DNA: TGTGCCAGCAGCCGTTCAGGAACAGATACGCAGTATTTT. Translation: CASSRSGTDTQYF.

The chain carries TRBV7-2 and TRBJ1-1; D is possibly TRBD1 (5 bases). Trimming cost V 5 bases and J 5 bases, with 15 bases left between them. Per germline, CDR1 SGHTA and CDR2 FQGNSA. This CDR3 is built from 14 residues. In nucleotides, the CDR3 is TGTGCCAGCAGCCCCCGGTGGGGGGGGACTGAAGCTTTCTTT. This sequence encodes CASSPRWGGTEAFF.

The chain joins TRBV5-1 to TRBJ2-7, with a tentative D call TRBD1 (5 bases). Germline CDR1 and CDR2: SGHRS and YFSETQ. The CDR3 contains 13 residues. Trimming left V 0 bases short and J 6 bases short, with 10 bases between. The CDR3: CASSLVGQGEQYF. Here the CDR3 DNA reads TGCGCCAGCAGCTTGGTAGGGCAGGGCGAGCAGTACTTC.

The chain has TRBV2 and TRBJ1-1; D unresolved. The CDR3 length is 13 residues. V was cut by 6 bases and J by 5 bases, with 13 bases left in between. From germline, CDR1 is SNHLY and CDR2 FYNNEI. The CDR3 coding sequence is TGTGCCAGCAGCCCCGGGTTTGGGACTGAAGCTTTCTTT. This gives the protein CASSPGFGTEAFF.

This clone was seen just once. CDR3 sequence (DNA): TGCAGTGCTAGAAACCGGGGGGAGCTGTTTTTT. Protein: CSARNRGELFF. The V call is TRBV20-1, the J call TRBJ2-2; D gene uncertain. Germline V gene sequence: CDR1 DFQATT, CDR2 SNEGSKA (reference sequence). The ends were cut back, 2 bases at V and 8 bases at J, with 6 bases in the middle. The CDR3 sequence is 11 residues long.

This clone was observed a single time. CDR3 sequence reads: CASRTTGGGLNTEAFF. The CDR3 coding sequence is TGTGCCAGTAGGACCACAGGGGGCGGGTTGAACACTGAAGCTTTCTTT. V and J are TRBV19 and TRBJ1-1, with 9 bases matching TRBD1. V gave up 6 bases and J gave up 0 bases; unmatched junction bases: 8. The CDR3 is made up of 16 amino acids. CDR1 is LNHDA and CDR2 is SQIVND in the germline V gene (reference sequence).

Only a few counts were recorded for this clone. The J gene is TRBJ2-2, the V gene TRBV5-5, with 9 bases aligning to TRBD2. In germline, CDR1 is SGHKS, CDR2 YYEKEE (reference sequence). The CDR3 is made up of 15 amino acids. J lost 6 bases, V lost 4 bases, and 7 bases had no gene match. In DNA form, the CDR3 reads TGTGCCAGCAGCACCACCGCTAGCGGGGCCGGGGAGCTGTTTTTT. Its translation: CASSTTASGAGELFF.

The CDR3 region has the DNA TGCGCCAGCAGCCAGACTACAGGGGGCAACACTGAAGCTTTCTTT. Translation gives CASSQTTGGNTEAFF. The chain uses TRBV4-3 and TRBJ1-1; TRBD1 aligns across 9 bases. This CDR3 comprises 15 residues. J was trimmed by 2 bases and V by 3 bases; bases with no gene match: 4. Per germline, CDR1 LGHNA and CDR2 YSLEER.